This entry describes one TCR beta chain. Its antigen remains unknown. The data were taken from a study of shared clonotypes between healthy human individuals. Findings and caveats of the study: Depth of sequencing was expected to influence donor clonotype sharing.

The authors split each subset's genomic DNA evenly across several immunoSEQ plates. Assay used: immunoSEQ multiplex PCR; TCRdb lists only in-frame clones, some missing. This sample has fewer than 1.8 million clones; less than 99% occur once, and the top ten carry 0.36%. It was into CD45RA+ naive and CD45RA-negative memory subsets that the CD4+ cells were split. The CDR3 is 15 amino acids. The germline CDR1 and CDR2 sequences are SQVTM and ANQGSEA. Trimming pared 1 base from V and 0 bases from J, leaving 9 bases between. J is TRBJ2-2 and V is TRBV29-1; D is unresolved. The receptor was derived from a young man in good health. The sequenced sample consisted of naive CD4+ T cells sorted from blood. The subset here: CD45RA+ positively selected. The CDR3 bases are TGCAGCGTTGAAGGTTCCGACCCGAACACCGGGGAGCTGTTTTTT. Protein sequence: CSVEGSDPNTGELFF.